This T cell receptor (beta chain) came from a study of T-cell memory formation after mild COVID-19. MiXCR, run by TCRdb on the 5' RACE reads, gives a single entry per CDR3 protein. Of roughly 170,000 distinct CDR3 sequences listed, about 18% are singletons. This CDR3 has 12 residues. From germline, CDR1 is SGHNT and CDR2 YYREEE (reference sequence). With V trimmed by 4 bases and J by 6 bases, 0 bases remained unmatched. This clonotype came up many times. This receptor was obtained from a man between 18 and 35 years old who had mild COVID-19 (a few samples of this study predate the infection). Cell type and time point are not known. Sequencing was performed on PBMCs or a T cell subset sorted from them (not recorded which). The chain carries TRBV5-4 and TRBJ2-3; the match to TRBD1 covers 9 bases. CDR3 coding DNA: TGTGCCAGCAGCGGGACAGGGGATACGCAGTATTTT. Protein product: CASSGTGDTQYF.